The entry that follows covers one T cell receptor beta chain sequence. The entry originates in a study of blood T cell repertoires in COVID-19. Study-wide background: Spain, Italy and the United States supplied samples that represented acute and convalescent COVID-19. T cells, B-cell-depleted T cells, or PBMCs supplied cDNA or gDNA.

Using immunoSEQ multiplex PCR, the repertoire was profiled, and TCRdb retains in-frame clones only, with some absent. The repertoire includes tens of thousands of clones, roughly 80% of them detected once, and less than 3% sits in the top ten. Between the trimmed V and J ends, which lost 6 bases and 6 bases, there was a span of 13 bases. CDR1 MNHNY and CDR2 SVGAGI come from the germline V gene (reference sequence). The length of the CDR3 is 13 residues. Sequenced: peripheral blood. The chain couples TRBV6-6 to TRBJ2-3, with D uncertain. The origin of this receptor is a woman aged 55 to 70 with acute or convalescent COVID-19. CDR3: CASSRRREDTQYF. CDR3 sequence (DNA): TGTGCCAGCAGCCGCCGAAGAGAGGATACGCAGTATTTT.